The 21 T cell receptor beta chains reported below all come from one sample, sequenced in a study of cytomegalovirus exposure and HLA in healthy donors. PCR was performed using 60 Vbeta and 13 Jbeta primers. The data were produced by immunoSEQ multiplex PCR, yet TCRdb's version contains in-frame clones alone and is incomplete. The sample includes under 150,000 clones, 82% of them seen just once. The sample was PBMCs. These receptors all stem from a woman under 30 in good health and CMV-seronegative.

The chain has TRBV4-2 and TRBJ2-1, with D perhaps matching TRBD2 (5 bases). V gave up 0 bases and J gave up 2 bases, with 8 bases separating them. CDR1 LGHNA and CDR2 YNFKEQ come from the germline V gene. The CDR3 contains 15 residues. CDR3 region: CASSQDSTTYNEQFF. The CDR3 DNA reads TGTGCCAGCAGCCAAGATTCGACTACCTACAATGAGCAGTTCTTC.

The chain employs TRBV5-6 and TRBJ1-1; D ambiguous. Trimming cost V 0 bases and J 3 bases, with 9 bases left between them. This CDR3 contains 14 residues. Germline V gene lookup returns CDR1 SGHDT and CDR2 YYEEEE. The CDR3 protein is CASSLDSQYTEAFF. The CDR3 nucleotides are TGTGCCAGCAGCTTGGATTCCCAGTACACTGAAGCTTTCTTT.

V and J are TRBV27 and TRBJ2-5; 10 nucleotides align to TRBD2. The CDR3 has 16 residues. CDR1 is MNHEY, CDR2 SMNVEV, per germline (reference sequence). The junction had 7 bases not matched to a gene; V was cut back by 2 bases and J by 4 bases. Here the CDR3 reads CASSLGLAGVAETQYF. The CDR3 coding sequence is TGTGCCAGCAGTTTAGGGCTAGCGGGGGTAGCAGAGACCCAGTACTTC.

This clone has just a few counts. This chain uses TRBV2 with TRBJ1-5, with a tentative D call TRBD1 (6 bases). The CDR3 consists of 15 residues. CDR1 is SNHLY and CDR2 is FYNNEI in the germline V gene. With 5 bases removed from V and 6 bases from J, the gap between germline ends came to 17 bases. In DNA form, the CDR3 reads TGTGCCAGCAGTCCGGGCAGGGGTTGGATTCAGCCCCAGCATTTT. Its protein product is CASSPGRGWIQPQHF.

The rearrangement joins TRBV6-1 to TRBJ2-7; 11 nucleotides agree with TRBD1. Trimming removed 1 base from V and 4 bases from J; junction bases left unmatched: 3. Germline V gives CDR1 MNHNS, CDR2 SASEGT. The CDR3 runs 15 residues. CDR3 DNA: TGTGCCAGCAGTGAAGGGACAGGGGGCTTTTACGAGCAGTACGTC. Its translation: CASSEGTGGFYEQYV.

This sequence joins TRBV6-6 and TRBJ1-2; no clear D gene. Germline assignment: CDR1 MNHNY and CDR2 SVGAGI (reference sequence). The CDR3 sequence is 13 residues long. Trimming took off 2 bases at V and 8 bases at J, with 12 bases between the two ends. The CDR3 DNA is TGTGCCAGCAGTTACGAGGCCGATGGGGGCTACACCTTC. It is translated as CASSYEADGGYTF.

The chain uses TRBV21-1 and TRBJ1-1. TRBV21-1 is classified as a pseudogene. This CDR3 is 15 amino acids long. The CDR3 sequence: CASDSRGRGHTEAFF. CDR3 sequence (DNA): TGTGCCAGCGATAGTCGCGGGAGGGGGCACACTGAAGCTTTCTTT.

The rearrangement links TRBV7-8 to TRBJ2-7; 12 bases map to TRBD1. CDR1 is SGHVS, CDR2 FQNEAQ, per germline. The CDR3 is made up of 14 amino acids. V lost 5 bases and J lost 9; bases outside the gene matches: 8. As DNA, the CDR3 is TGTGCCAGCAGCGGATCGGGACAGGGGGCAGGGCAGTACTTC. Its protein product is CASSGSGQGAGQYF.

This clone has just a few counts. V gene TRBV6-5 combines with J gene TRBJ1-1; 7 bases agree with TRBD1. J was trimmed by 1 base and V by 2 bases; bases with no gene match: 7. This CDR3 has 16 residues. Germline V gives CDR1 MNHEY, CDR2 SVGAGI. CDR3 coding DNA: TGTGCCAGCAGTTACCGGGGGTCAGGGGGGAACACTGAAGCTTTCTTT. Residues: CASSYRGSGGNTEAFF.

This chain joins TRBV7-9 and TRBJ2-1, with D perhaps matching TRBD1 (5 bases). The CDR3 covers 16 residues. V was clipped by 5 bases and J by 3 bases, with 17 bases between them. The germline V gene encodes CDR1 SEHNR and CDR2 FQNEAQ (reference sequence). CDR3 sequence (DNA): TGTGCCAGCAGCCAGACTCCTCGGCAGGGCTACAATGAGCAGTTCTTC. This sequence encodes CASSQTPRQGYNEQFF.

V usage is TRBV6-1 and J usage is TRBJ2-2, with 10 positions matching TRBD1. Germline trimming cut 6 bases from V and 4 bases from J; bases unmatched to any gene: 5. Germline lookup yields CDR1 MNHNS and CDR2 SASEGT. CDR3 size: 15 residues. The CDR3 region is CASREDRGSTGELFF. The CDR3 DNA sequence: TGTGCCAGCAGAGAGGACAGGGGGAGCACCGGGGAGCTGTTTTTT.

The chain links TRBV25-1 to TRBJ2-1; 7 positions match TRBD2. Germline V gives CDR1 MGHDK, CDR2 SYGVNS. The CDR3 has 13 residues. V lost 3 bases to trimming and J lost 8 bases; unmatched junction nucleotides: 4. CDR3 sequence reads: CASSDKTSHEQFF. The CDR3 nucleotides read TGTGCCAGCAGTGACAAGACTAGCCATGAGCAGTTCTTC.

The rearrangement links TRBV6-1 to TRBJ1-1; 7 bases align to TRBD1. CDR3 length: 15 residues. Germline V gene sequence: CDR1 MNHNS, CDR2 SASEGT. V dropped 1 base and J dropped 8; count of bases not matched to a gene: 10. CDR3 nucleotides: TGTGCCAGCAGTGAAGATTTTAAGGGGGCCGGAGAAGCTTTCTTT. This codes for CASSEDFKGAGEAFF.

The chain links TRBV5-6 to TRBJ1-3; 10 positions agree with TRBD1. The CDR3 spans 15 residues. Trimming cost V 5 bases and J 4 bases; bases outside gene matches: 6. CDR1 and CDR2 (germline): SGHDT, YYEEEE. The CDR3, as DNA: TGTGCCAGCAGGAGGGGACAGGGGACCGGAAACACCATATATTTT. Amino acid sequence: CASRRGQGTGNTIYF.

As DNA, the CDR3 is TGTGCCAGTAGTATCGGGGTCACAGATACGCAGTATTTT. Protein: CASSIGVTDTQYF. V and J are TRBV19 and TRBJ2-3, with D perhaps matching TRBD2 (5 bases). V was cut by 3 bases and J by 2 bases, with 6 bases left in between. The CDR3 consists of 13 residues. From germline, CDR1 is LNHDA and CDR2 SQIVND (reference sequence).

Written as DNA, the CDR3 is TGCGCCAGCAGCCTTCTAACAGGAGTGGATTCACCCCTCCACTTT. Translation: CASSLLTGVDSPLHF. This chain connects TRBV4-1 to TRBJ1-6, with D possibly being TRBD1 (5 bases). The CDR3 covers 15 residues. Germline CDR1 MGHRA, CDR2 YSYEKL. V dropped 4 bases and J dropped 8 bases, with 15 bases sitting between them.

The chain combines TRBV7-2 with TRBJ2-2; a weak D match, TRBD2 (5 bases). V was trimmed by 5 bases and J by 3 bases, leaving 16 bases between them. Germline CDR1 reads SGHTA; CDR2 reads FQGNSA. CDR3 size: 16 residues. The CDR3 region has the DNA TGTGCCAGCAGCCCCGGAGGCGCAGGATACACCGGGGAGCTGTTTTTT. Protein: CASSPGGAGYTGELFF.

This clone has only a few counts. Written as DNA, the CDR3 is TGCGCCAGCAGCCAAAGCCTGACAGGGTTCACTGAAGCTTTCTTT. It translates to CASSQSLTGFTEAFF. J is TRBJ1-1 and V is TRBV4-1; 7 bases map to TRBD1. The CDR3 consists of 15 residues. V trimming: 2 bases; J trimming: 4 bases; junction bases outside the gene matches: 7. Germline V lookup: CDR1 MGHRA, CDR2 YSYEKL.

This clone was seen a handful of times. The chain carries TRBV10-2 and TRBJ2-1; 8 nucleotides agree with TRBD1. Germline V gene data show CDR1 as WSHSY and CDR2 as SAAADI. J was trimmed by 8 bases and V by 2 bases; bases with no gene match: 5. CDR3 length equals 14 residues. This CDR3 reads CASSEVGRGHEQFF. The CDR3 nucleotides read TGCGCCAGCAGTGAGGTTGGCAGGGGGCATGAGCAGTTCTTC.

J is TRBJ1-1 and V is TRBV9; 7 nucleotides line up with TRBD1. The germline gives CDR1 SGDLS, CDR2 YYNGEE. V dropped 3 bases and J dropped 7; count of bases not matched to a gene: 9. The CDR3 totals 14 residues. CDR3 sequence: CASSADRVGFEAFF. The CDR3 DNA is TGTGCCAGCAGCGCCGACAGGGTCGGCTTTGAAGCTTTCTTT.

This clone has just a few counts. The V gene is TRBV30, the J gene TRBJ1-1; D might be TRBD1 (5 bases). This CDR3 is 14 amino acids long. With 7 bases removed from V and 5 bases from J, the gap between germline ends came to 20 bases. Germline V lookup: CDR1 GTSNPN, CDR2 SVGIG (reference sequence). Here the CDR3 reads CASSPWPGRTEAFF. CDR3 nucleotides: TGTGCCTCGTCCCCCTGGCCAGGGAGGACTGAAGCTTTCTTT.